In its sample, the clone carrying this TCR beta chain was seen a few times. Its target is unknown. These data are taken from a study of shared clonotypes between healthy human individuals. Study-wide results and limits: The study drew on few donors, limiting represented genetic and exposure-history diversity.

CDR1 is MNHEY and CDR2 is SMNVEV in the germline V gene (reference sequence). The CDR3 runs to 13 residues. With 5 bases clipped from V and 5 bases from J, the junction kept 4 bases outside the gene matches. Clones were read by immunoSEQ multiplex PCR, and TCRdb kept only the in-frame ones, dropping some. Found here are about 2.5 million clones, about nine tenths of them singletons; the top ten hold approximately 0.4%. The rearrangement links TRBV27 to TRBJ1-1; TRBD1 matches 8 bases. This sequence was found in a man between 18 and 35 years old in good health. Some clones in this sample may be carry-over from other donors' samples. Sequenced: naive CD4+ T cells from PBMCs. The sample's subset: CD45RA+ positively selected. The CDR3: CASSPRTGTEAFF. CDR3 nucleotides: TGTGCCAGCAGTCCCCGGACAGGGACTGAAGCTTTCTTT.